Following are 2 T cell receptor delta chains from one sample sequenced in a study of γδ T cells in repeated Plasmodium falciparum infection. Bulk repertoires came from Vgamma9/Vdelta2+ or Vdelta2-negative gammadelta T cells flow-sorted from PBMC. TCRdb called clones anew from the multiplex PCR reads with CATT. Here the sample spans roughly 90,000 delta-chain clones, roughly 0.98% being singletons. Material: gamma-delta T cells from blood. The receptors shown here come from a pool of human donors (malaria-infected and uninfected, not separated).

This clone was seen a few times. A far larger clone lies a single base away; this is likely a read error. This sample includes further DNA sequences coding for the same CDR3. The V gene is TRDV1, the J gene TRDJ1; 10 positions match TRDD3. TCRdb lists no J gene, so it was determined here by aligning the DNA to germline. V was clipped by 6 bases and J by 3 bases; unmatched bases: 10. CDR1 is TSWWSYY, CDR2 QGS, per germline. The CDR3 has 16 residues. In DNA, the CDR3 is TGTGCTCTTGGACCCCGGGGGGGATACGGGCCCGATAAACTCATCTTT. It is translated as CALGPRGGYGPDKLIF.

This clone was recorded a few times. A far larger clone is only one base removed, so a read error is likely. This sample also contains other DNA sequences that code for the same CDR3. This chain uses TRDV2 with TRDJ1; D may be TRDD3 (7 bases). The J gene was not available in TCRdb and was assigned here by matching the DNA to germline segments. Germline CDR1 and CDR2: GEAIGNYY and EKD. The CDR3 length is 15 residues. Deletions cut 4 bases from V and 3 bases from J, with 17 bases between. The chain's CDR3 is CACDPLPGGSDKLIF. CDR3 nucleotide sequence: TGTGCCTGTGATCCTCTTCCTGGGGGGTCCGATAAACTCATCTTT.